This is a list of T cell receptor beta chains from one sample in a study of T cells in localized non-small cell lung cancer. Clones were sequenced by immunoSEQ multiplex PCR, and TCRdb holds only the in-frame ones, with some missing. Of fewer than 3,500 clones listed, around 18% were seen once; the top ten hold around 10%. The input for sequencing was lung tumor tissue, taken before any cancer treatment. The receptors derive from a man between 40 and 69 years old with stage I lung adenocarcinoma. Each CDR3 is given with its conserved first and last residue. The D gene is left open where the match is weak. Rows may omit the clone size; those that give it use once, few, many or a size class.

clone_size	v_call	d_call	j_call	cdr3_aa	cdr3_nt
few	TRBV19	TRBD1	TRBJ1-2	CASSSPPGTGNVGYTF	TGTGCCAGTAGTTCCCCCCCCGGGACAGGGAACGTTGGCTACACCTTC
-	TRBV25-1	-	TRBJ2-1	CASSEATSKDEQFF	TGTGCCAGCAGTGAAGCGACTAGTAAGGATGAGCAGTTCTTC
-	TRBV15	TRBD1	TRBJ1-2	CATSRTTGGRTSGYTF	TGTGCCACCAGCAGAACCACAGGGGGGCGGACGAGCGGCTACACCTTC
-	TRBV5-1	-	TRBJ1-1	CASTAGRTDGEEAFF	TGCGCCAGCACCGCGGGTAGGACAGATGGGGAAGAAGCTTTCTTT
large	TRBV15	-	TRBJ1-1	CATSRDRGLNTEAFF	TGTGCCACCAGCAGAGATCGGGGGTTGAACACTGAAGCTTTCTTT
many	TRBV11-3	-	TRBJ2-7	CASSFKSDLAYEQYF	TGTGCCAGCAGCTTTAAGTCCGACTTGGCCTACGAGCAGTACTTC
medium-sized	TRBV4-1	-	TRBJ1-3	CASSQGLYGNTIYF	TGCGCCAGCAGCCAGGGTTTGTACGGAAACACCATATATTTT
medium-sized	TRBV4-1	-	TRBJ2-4	CASSQDRGGGPKNIQYF	TGCGCCAGCAGCCAAGATCGGGGAGGGGGTCCCAAAAACATTCAGTACTTC
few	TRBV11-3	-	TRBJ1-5	CASSLGTTGGQPQHF	TGTGCCAGCAGCTTGGGGACGACGGGGGGTCAGCCCCAGCATTTT
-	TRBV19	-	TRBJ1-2	CASRDVSYGYTF	TGTGCCAGTAGGGACGTGTCCTATGGCTACACCTTC
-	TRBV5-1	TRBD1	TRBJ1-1	CASSFTGGSSNTEAFF	TGCGCCAGCAGCTTTACAGGGGGAAGTTCGAACACTGAAGCTTTCTTT
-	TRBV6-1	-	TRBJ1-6	CASSEVGYNSPLHF	TGTGCCAGCAGTGAAGTCGGGTATAATTCACCCCTCCACTTT
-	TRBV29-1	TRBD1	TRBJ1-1	CSVEQGASLEAFF	TGCAGCGTAGAACAGGGGGCAAGTTTAGAAGCTTTCTTT
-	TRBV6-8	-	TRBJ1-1	CASSPPDKNTEAFF	TGTGCCAGCAGTCCTCCGGACAAGAACACTGAAGCTTTCTTT
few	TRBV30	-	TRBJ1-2	CAWSAGTPDGYTF	TGTGCCTGGAGCGCCGGGACGCCAGACGGCTACACCTTC
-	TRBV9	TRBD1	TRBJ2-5	CASSAGQGPQETQYF	TGTGCCAGCAGCGCCGGACAGGGCCCCCAAGAGACCCAGTACTTC
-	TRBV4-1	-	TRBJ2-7	CASSQSALGGSSYEQYF	TGCGCCAGCAGCCAAAGCGCACTGGGTGGGAGCTCCTACGAGCAGTACTTC
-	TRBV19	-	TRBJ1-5	CASSMGDYSNQPQHF	TGTGCCAGTAGTATGGGGGATTATAGCAATCAGCCCCAGCATTTT
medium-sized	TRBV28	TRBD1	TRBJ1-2	CASRPGQSYGYTF	TGTGCCAGCAGACCGGGACAGAGCTATGGCTACACCTTC
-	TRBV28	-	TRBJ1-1	CASSSDLNTEAFF	TGTGCCAGCAGTTCCGACCTGAACACTGAAGCTTTCTTT
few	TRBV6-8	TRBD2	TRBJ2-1	CASSDSTSGGDYNEQFF	TGTGCCAGCAGTGACTCGACTAGCGGGGGCGATTACAATGAGCAGTTCTTC
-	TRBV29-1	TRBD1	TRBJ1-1	CSVEGDRGRVAFF	TGCAGCGTTGAAGGGGACAGGGGGCGCGTAGCTTTCTTT
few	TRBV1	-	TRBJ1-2	CASSQDRLTGGYTF	TGCGCCAGCAGCCAAGATAGGCTCACTGGGGGCTACACCTTC
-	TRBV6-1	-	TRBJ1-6	CASSEEGLISYNSPLHF	TGTGCCAGCAGTGAAGAGGGCCTTATCTCCTATAATTCACCCCTCCACTTT
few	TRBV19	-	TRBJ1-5	CASSIGGQPQHF	TGTGCCAGTAGTATAGGGGGTCAGCCCCAGCATTTT
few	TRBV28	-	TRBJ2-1	CASSLYLHNEQFF	TGTGCCAGCAGTTTATACTTACACAATGAGCAGTTCTTC
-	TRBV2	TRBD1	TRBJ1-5	CASSGQGAHQPQHF	TGTGCCAGCAGTGGACAGGGGGCGCATCAGCCCCAGCATTTT
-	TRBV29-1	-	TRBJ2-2	CSVVTGTGELFF	TGCAGCGTTGTCACGGGGACCGGGGAGCTGTTTTTT
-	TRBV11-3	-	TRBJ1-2	CASSLEGGNYGYTF	TGTGCCAGCAGCTTGGAGGGCGGTAACTATGGCTACACCTTC
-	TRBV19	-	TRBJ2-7	CASSIAPGSGGNSYEQYF	TGTGCCAGTAGTATAGCCCCGGGCAGCGGAGGGAATAGCTACGAGCAGTACTTC
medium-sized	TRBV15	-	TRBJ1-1	CATSRESELTEAFF	TGTGCCACCAGCAGAGAGTCCGAGCTAACTGAAGCTTTCTTT
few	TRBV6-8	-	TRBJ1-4	CASSQQDSSKLFF	TGTGCCAGCAGTCAACAGGACAGCTCTAAACTGTTTTTT
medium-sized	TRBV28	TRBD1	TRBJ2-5	CASSSGGTEETQYF	TGTGCCAGCAGTTCAGGGGGCACCGAAGAGACCCAGTACTTC
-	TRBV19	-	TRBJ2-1	CASSPTLGREQFF	TGTGCCAGTAGTCCGACCCTCGGGCGTGAGCAGTTCTTC
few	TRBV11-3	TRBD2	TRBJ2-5	CASSSAGGNQETQYF	TGTGCCAGCAGTTCAGCGGGGGGGAACCAAGAGACCCAGTACTTC
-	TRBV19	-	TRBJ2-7	CASSMGRERAYEQYF	TGTGCCAGTAGTATGGGAAGGGAGCGGGCCTACGAGCAGTACTTC
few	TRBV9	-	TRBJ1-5	CASTGTLNQPQHF	TGTGCCAGCACCGGGACGCTGAATCAGCCCCAGCATTTT
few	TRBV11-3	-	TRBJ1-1	CASSSSTRRAEAFF	TGTGCCAGCAGCTCCTCCACCCGGCGGGCTGAAGCTTTCTTT
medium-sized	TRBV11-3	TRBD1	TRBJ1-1	CASTHTGGVTEAFF	TGTGCCAGCACTCATACAGGGGGCGTCACTGAAGCTTTCTTT
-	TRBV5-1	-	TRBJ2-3	CASRITGTSDTQYF	TGCGCCAGCAGAATCACAGGGACGTCAGATACGCAGTATTTT
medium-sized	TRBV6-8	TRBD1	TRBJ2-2	CASTRDREWGELFF	TGTGCCAGCACCCGGGACAGGGAATGGGGGGAGCTGTTTTTT
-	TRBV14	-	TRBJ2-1	CASSRGIRDEQFF	TGTGCCAGCAGCCGGGGCATTAGGGATGAGCAGTTCTTC
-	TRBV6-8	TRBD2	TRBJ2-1	CASLHSGASNEQFF	TGTGCCAGCCTCCATAGCGGGGCCTCCAATGAGCAGTTCTTC
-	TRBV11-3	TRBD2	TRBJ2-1	CASSPPRSGSSYNEQFF	TGTGCCAGCAGCCCCCCAAGAAGCGGGAGCTCTTACAATGAGCAGTTCTTC
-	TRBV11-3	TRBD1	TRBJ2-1	CASSPGTGDYNEQFF	TGTGCCAGCAGCCCTGGGACAGGCGACTACAATGAGCAGTTCTTC
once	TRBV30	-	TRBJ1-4	CAWTLGGEKLFF	TGTGCCTGGACCCTAGGGGGGGAAAAACTGTTTTTT
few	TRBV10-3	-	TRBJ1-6	CAISESAGYSPLHF	TGTGCCATCAGTGAGTCGGCTGGGTATTCACCCCTCCACTTT
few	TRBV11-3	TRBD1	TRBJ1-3	CASSPGQGIGNTIYF	TGTGCCAGCAGCCCGGGACAGGGGATAGGAAACACCATATATTTT
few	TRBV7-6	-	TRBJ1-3	CASSLAGAGAAGNTIYF	TGTGCCAGCAGCTTGGCCGGGGCAGGGGCCGCTGGAAACACCATATATTTT
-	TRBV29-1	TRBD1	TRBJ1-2	CSVIPTGNNYGYTF	TGCAGCGTAATTCCGACAGGGAATAACTATGGCTACACCTTC
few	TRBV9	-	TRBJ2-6	CASSVDWAGANVLTF	TGTGCCAGCAGCGTAGACTGGGCCGGGGCCAACGTCCTGACTTTC
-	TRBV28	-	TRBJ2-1	CASSLPLSSYNEQFF	TGTGCCAGCAGTCTGCCATTGAGCTCCTACAATGAGCAGTTCTTC
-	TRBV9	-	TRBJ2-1	CASSPGGLEQFF	TGTGCCAGCAGCCCAGGGGGACTAGAGCAGTTCTTC
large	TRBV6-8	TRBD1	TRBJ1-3	CASSSGRDSSGNTIYF	TGTGCCAGCAGTTCTGGCCGGGACAGCTCTGGAAACACCATATATTTT
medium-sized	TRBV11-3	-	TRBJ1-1	CASSSSGWGSTEAFF	TGTGCCAGCAGCTCCTCAGGATGGGGTAGTACTGAAGCTTTCTTT
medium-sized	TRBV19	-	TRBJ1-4	CASSIDLSADEKLFF	TGTGCCAGTAGTATAGACCTCTCCGCGGATGAAAAACTGTTTTTT
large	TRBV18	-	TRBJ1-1	CASSTSDNTEAFF	TGTGCCAGCTCCACCTCAGACAACACTGAAGCTTTCTTT